This TCR beta chain stems from a study of T-cell memory formation after mild COVID-19. Looking at the study overall: The two donors had largely donor-specific TCR clusters.

This clonotype was counted between two and nine times. Its antigen is as yet unknown. The V end lost 0 bases, the J end lost 3 bases, and 9 bases lay between the germline ends. This CDR3 region has 15 residues. Germline CDR1 and CDR2: LGHNA and YSLEER. TCRdb used MiXCR to reprocess the 5' RACE reads, holding one entry per CDR3 protein. The sample has 58,000 or so distinct CDR3 sequences, 25% to 30% seen once. Study-level points and caveats: The study found balanced CD4/CD8 in clones contracting day 15 to 85 and a CD4+ lean in later expanders. Chiefly within CM and EM were the contracting CD4+ clones; CD8+ ones were within EMRA.

The sequence derives from a young man who had mild COVID-19 (a few samples of this study predate the infection). Cell type and time point are not known. The rearrangement joins TRBV4-3 to TRBJ1-5; D not resolved. Sequencing was done on a sample of PBMCs or a T cell subset sorted from them (not recorded which). For the CDR3, the DNA is TGCGCCAGCAGCCAAGATTATGCCTCCAATCAGCCCCAGCATTTT. Its protein is CASSQDYASNQPQHF.